The following is a T cell receptor beta chain sequence with its context. From germline, CDR1 is SGHVS and CDR2 FQNEAQ. The V and J ends lost 5 bases and 5 bases, in that order; junction bases with no gene match: 11. CDR3 size: 15 residues. Documented time point: pretreatment peripheral blood. Assay: immunoSEQ multiplex PCR; the TCRdb copy retains only in-frame clones and omits some. The top ten clones hold about 1% of a sample with roughly 90,000 clones, around 90% of them seen once. The sample belongs to a study of PD-L1 blockade in urothelial cancer. This receptor was obtained from a woman of 80 years or more with urothelial cancer. The V call is TRBV7-8, the J call TRBJ2-5, with 7 bases lining up with TRBD2. The starting material was PBMCs, obtained around atezolizumab (anti-PD-L1) treatment. CDR3 sequence (DNA): TGTGCCAGCAGCCCATCGGGCCTTAGCGGGGAGACCCAGTACTTC. Translating it yields CASSPSGLSGETQYF.